These T cell receptor beta chains were read from a single sample in a study of blood T cell repertoires in COVID-19. The assay was immunoSEQ multiplex PCR, and TCRdb's table has in-frame clones only and misses some. The table shows roughly 240,000 clones, with more than 70% occurring only once. The sample was peripheral blood. These receptors all stem from an elderly woman with COVID-19, enrolled during active disease. The CDR3 runs from the conserved cysteine through the conserved F or W. Each record gives: V gene, D gene, J gene, clone size, CDR3 DNA, CDR3 protein. A D gene is named only where the DNA matches it firmly. For some rows the clone size is stated as once, few or many, or as a class when expanded; others skip it.

TRBV18	NA	TRBJ1-4	NA	TGTGCCAGCTCACCTACCTTGGTGGAAGGGGCAGAAAAACTGTTTTTT	CASSPTLVEGAEKLFF
TRBV7-9	TRBD1	TRBJ1-2	NA	TGTGCCAGCAGCTTAGCGGGGACAGGGGGGAATGGCTACACCTTC	CASSLAGTGGNGYTF
TRBV10-3	NA	TRBJ1-1	NA	TGTGCCATCAGTGAGTCGATAGGAGGCAGGGGAAACACTGAAGCTTTCTTT	CAISESIGGRGNTEAFF
TRBV4-1	TRBD1	TRBJ1-2	NA	TGCGCCAGCAGCCAAGTGGACAGGGTAAACTATGGCTACACCTTC	CASSQVDRVNYGYTF
TRBV10-1	TRBD1	TRBJ1-6	NA	TGCGCCAGCGGTTACAGGGGCATCGAAAGCTCACCCCTCCACTTT	CASGYRGIESSPLHF
TRBV7-7	NA	TRBJ1-6	NA	TGTGCTAGCAGCCGGAGACAGGCGAGAAACTCACCCCTCCACTTT	CASSRRQARNSPLHF
TRBV27	NA	TRBJ2-7	NA	TGTGCCAGCAGTCCCCGGTGGGGGCGCCCAGAAACCTCCTACGAGCAGTACTTC	CASSPRWGRPETSYEQYF
TRBV28	TRBD1	TRBJ2-2	NA	TGTGCCAGCAGTCCGGGGACAGGGTACACCGGGGAGCTGTTTTTT	CASSPGTGYTGELFF
TRBV5-4	TRBD1	TRBJ1-4	NA	TGTGCCAGCAGCTCGGAAACAGGGGTCCGAGAAAAACTGTTTTTT	CASSSETGVREKLFF
TRBV28	TRBD2	TRBJ2-7	NA	TGTGCCAGCAGTAGGGGAGGGTCCCGCTACGAGCAGTACTTC	CASSRGGSRYEQYF
TRBV12-3/TRBV12-4	NA	TRBJ2-5	NA	TGTGCCAGCAGTTTAAGCGAGACCCAGTACTTC	CASSLSETQYF
TRBV7-9	NA	TRBJ2-2	NA	TGTGCCAGCAGCACCACAGGGCCCACCGGGGAGCTGTTTTTT	CASSTTGPTGELFF
TRBV2	NA	TRBJ2-1	NA	TGTGCCAGCAGTGTTAGGGGGACCGCCTACAATGAGCAGTTCTTC	CASSVRGTAYNEQFF
TRBV3-1/TRBV3-2	NA	TRBJ1-3	NA	TGTGCCAGCAGCCCTGGGACATTTTCACAGTCCGGAAACACCATATATTTT	CASSPGTFSQSGNTIYF
TRBV6-5	NA	TRBJ1-5	once	TGTGCCAGCAGTACAGGACGGAGCAATCAGCCCCAGCATTTT	CASSTGRSNQPQHF
TRBV2	NA	TRBJ1-4	NA	TGTGCCAGCAATGGTCAGGCTAATGAAAAACTGTTTTTT	CASNGQANEKLFF
TRBV29-1	NA	TRBJ1-5	once	TGCAGCGTTGAGGAGGGGAATCAGCCCCAGCATTTT	CSVEEGNQPQHF
TRBV19	NA	TRBJ1-2	few	TGTGCCAGTAGTATACCGGGACAAGACTATGGCTACACCTTC	CASSIPGQDYGYTF
TRBV12-3/TRBV12-4	NA	TRBJ2-5	NA	TGTGCCAGCACGGCCAGGGAGACCCAGTACTTC	CASTARETQYF
TRBV18	TRBD2	TRBJ2-3	once	TGTGCCAGCTCACCAGCGGGACTAGCCGCGGGTGATACGCAGTATTTT	CASSPAGLAAGDTQYF
TRBV6-5	NA	TRBJ1-2	NA	TGTGCCAGCAGCCGAGCGGGGACGGGAGGCTACACCTTC	CASSRAGTGGYTF
TRBV7-3	TRBD2	TRBJ2-3	NA	TGTGCCAGCAGCTTCACTCGGGGGGTAGGCAGAACAGATACGCAGTATTTT	CASSFTRGVGRTDTQYF
TRBV5-1	NA	TRBJ2-1	NA	TGCGCCAGCAGCTTACCCACAGGGGGGGATCCCTACAATGAGCAGTTCTTC	CASSLPTGGDPYNEQFF
TRBV9	NA	TRBJ1-3	NA	TGTGCCAGCAGCGTAGCTCAGGGTGTGCGGGGGGCATCCGGAAACACCATATATTTT	CASSVAQGVRGASGNTIYF
TRBV18	TRBD1	TRBJ1-2	few	TGTGCCAGCTCATCGGGACAGGGGGGTGTTTTTGGCTACACCTTC	CASSSGQGGVFGYTF
TRBV6-5	NA	TRBJ1-5	NA	TGTGCCAGCAGTTTAGGGCGGGAGAATCAGCCCCAGCATTTT	CASSLGRENQPQHF
TRBV7-9	NA	TRBJ1-1	once	TGTGCCAGCAGCTTAGGCGGGGAAAGGAACACTGAAGCTTTCTTT	CASSLGGERNTEAFF
TRBV30	TRBD1	TRBJ1-1	NA	TGTGCCTGGGAGGCCCCACAGGGGAAAGCTTTCTTT	CAWEAPQGKAFF
TRBV3-1/TRBV3-2	TRBD1	TRBJ1-2	NA	TGTGCCAGCAGCCCCAGACAGGGAGGCCCACACTACACCTTC	CASSPRQGGPHYTF
TRBV28	NA	TRBJ1-5	NA	TGTGCCAGCAGTTTAAGAGGGAGTAGCAATCAGCCCCAGCATTTT	CASSLRGSSNQPQHF
TRBV28	TRBD2	TRBJ2-1	NA	TGTGCCAGCAGTCCCTCCAAGGGGACTAGCGGACTGGGGGAGCAGTTCTTC	CASSPSKGTSGLGEQFF
TRBV5-4	NA	TRBJ2-5	NA	TGTGCCAGCAGCTTAGGAGGCGGGTTACAAGAGACCCAGTACTTC	CASSLGGGLQETQYF
TRBV28	TRBD1	TRBJ2-1	NA	TGTGCCAGCAAGGGGACAGGGGCCGCGTTACATGAGCAGTTCTTC	CASKGTGAALHEQFF